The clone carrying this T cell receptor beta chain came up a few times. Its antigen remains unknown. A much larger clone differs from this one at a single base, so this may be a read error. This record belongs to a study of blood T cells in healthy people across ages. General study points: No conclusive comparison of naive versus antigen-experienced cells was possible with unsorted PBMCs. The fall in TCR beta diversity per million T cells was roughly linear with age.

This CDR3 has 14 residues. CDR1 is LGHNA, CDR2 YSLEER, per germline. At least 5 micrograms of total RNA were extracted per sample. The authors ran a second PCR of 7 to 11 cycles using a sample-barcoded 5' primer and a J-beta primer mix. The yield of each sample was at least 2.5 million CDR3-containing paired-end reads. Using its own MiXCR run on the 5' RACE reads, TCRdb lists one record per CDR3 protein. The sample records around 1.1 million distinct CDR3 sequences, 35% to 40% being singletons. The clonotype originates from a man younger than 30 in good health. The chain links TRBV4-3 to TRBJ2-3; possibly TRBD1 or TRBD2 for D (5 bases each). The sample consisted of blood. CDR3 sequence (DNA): TGCGCCGGCAGCCAAGATGGGACCACAGATACGCAGTATTTT. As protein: CAGSQDGTTDTQYF.